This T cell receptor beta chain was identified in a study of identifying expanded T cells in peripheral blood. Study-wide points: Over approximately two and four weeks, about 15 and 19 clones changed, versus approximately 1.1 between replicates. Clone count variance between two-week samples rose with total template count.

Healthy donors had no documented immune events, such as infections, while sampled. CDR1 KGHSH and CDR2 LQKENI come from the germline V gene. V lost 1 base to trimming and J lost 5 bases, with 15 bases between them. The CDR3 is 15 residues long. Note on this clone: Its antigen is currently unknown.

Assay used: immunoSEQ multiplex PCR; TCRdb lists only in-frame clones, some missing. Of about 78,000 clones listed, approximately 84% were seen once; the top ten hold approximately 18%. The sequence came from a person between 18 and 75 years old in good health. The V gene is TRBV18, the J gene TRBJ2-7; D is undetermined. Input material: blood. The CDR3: CASSPRRSEGDEQYF. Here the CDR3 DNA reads TGTGCCAGCTCACCACGTCGCAGTGAAGGAGACGAGCAGTACTTC. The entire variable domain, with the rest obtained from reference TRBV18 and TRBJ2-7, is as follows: NAGVMQNPRHLVRRRGQEARLRCSPMKGHSHVYWYRQLPEEGLKFMVYLQKENIIDESGMPKERFSAEFPKEGPSILRIQQVVRGDSAAYFCASSPRRSEGDEQYFGPGTRLTVT.